This T cell receptor beta chain is from a study of T cells expressing NK-cell markers. Study-level findings and limits: A few of the donors also had these clonotypes leading their CD3+CD56-NKG2C+ fraction.

The CDR3 totals 15 residues. Germline CDR1 reads MNHNS; CDR2 reads SASEGT. TCRdb re-called the 5' RACE reads; one entry per CDR3 protein, DNA not given. The repertoire table contains a few hundred thousand distinct CDR3 sequences. Comments on this clonotype: The antigen is not known.

This chain links TRBV6-1 with TRBJ1-4; TCRdb reports TRBD1, a call that lacks DNA to check it against. This TCR derives from a man aged 18-75 years in good health. Sample: blood T cells: a sorted CD56 or NKG2C T cell subset, CD4+ or CD8+ T cells, or bulk PBMC T cells (not recorded which). CDR3 in amino acids: CASSRYRGPGEKLFF.